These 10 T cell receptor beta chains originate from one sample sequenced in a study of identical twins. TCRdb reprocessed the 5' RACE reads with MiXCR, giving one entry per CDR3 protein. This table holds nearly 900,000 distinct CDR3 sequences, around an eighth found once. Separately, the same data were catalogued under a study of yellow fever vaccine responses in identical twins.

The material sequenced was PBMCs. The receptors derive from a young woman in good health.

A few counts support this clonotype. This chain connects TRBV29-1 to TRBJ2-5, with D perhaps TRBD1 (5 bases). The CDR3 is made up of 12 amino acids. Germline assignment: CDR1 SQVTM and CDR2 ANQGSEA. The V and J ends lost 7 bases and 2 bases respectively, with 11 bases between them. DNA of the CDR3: TGCAGCGCCAGGGATATGCAAGAGACCCAGTACTTC. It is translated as CSARDMQETQYF.

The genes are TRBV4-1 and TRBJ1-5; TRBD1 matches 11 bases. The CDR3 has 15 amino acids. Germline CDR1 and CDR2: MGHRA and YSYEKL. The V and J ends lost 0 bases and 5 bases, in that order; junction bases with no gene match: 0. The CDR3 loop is CASSQEDRGHQPQHF. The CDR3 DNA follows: TGCGCCAGCAGCCAAGAGGACAGGGGGCATCAGCCCCAGCATTTT.

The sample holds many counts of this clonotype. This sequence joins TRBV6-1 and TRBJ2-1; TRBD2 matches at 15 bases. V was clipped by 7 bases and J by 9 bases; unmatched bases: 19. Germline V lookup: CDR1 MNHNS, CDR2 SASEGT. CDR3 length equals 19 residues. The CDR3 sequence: CASTSKGTSGGIRGGEQFF. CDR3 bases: TGTGCCAGCACCTCAAAAGGGACTAGCGGGGGGATCCGGGGGGGTGAGCAGTTCTTC.

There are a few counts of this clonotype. The CDR3 here is CSAPGPTNTGELFF. CDR3 nucleotide sequence: TGCAGTGCTCCGGGACCCACGAACACCGGGGAGCTGTTTTTT. The chain is built from TRBV20-1 and TRBJ2-2; perhaps D is TRBD1 or TRBD2 (5 bases each). The germline CDR1 and CDR2 sequences are DFQATT and SNEGSKA (reference sequence). Trimming cost V 5 bases and J 0 bases, with 10 bases left between them. CDR3 length: 14 amino acids.

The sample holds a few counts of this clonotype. The CDR3 region has the DNA TGTGCCAGCAGTTTACCCCGCCCGGGACACCAAGAGACCCAGTACTTC. It is translated as CASSLPRPGHQETQYF. The chain combines TRBV28 with TRBJ2-5; D is tentatively TRBD1 or TRBD2 (5 bases each). The V gene's germline CDR1 is MDHEN and CDR2 SYDVKM. V was trimmed by 2 bases and J by 0 bases, leaving 13 bases between them. The CDR3 totals 16 residues.

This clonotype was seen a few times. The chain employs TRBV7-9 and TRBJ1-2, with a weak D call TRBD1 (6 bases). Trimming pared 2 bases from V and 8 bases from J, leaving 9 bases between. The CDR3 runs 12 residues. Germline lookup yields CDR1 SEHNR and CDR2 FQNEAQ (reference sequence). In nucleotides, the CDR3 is TGTGCCAGCAGCTTACAGGGGAGAGGCTACACCTTC. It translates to CASSLQGRGYTF.

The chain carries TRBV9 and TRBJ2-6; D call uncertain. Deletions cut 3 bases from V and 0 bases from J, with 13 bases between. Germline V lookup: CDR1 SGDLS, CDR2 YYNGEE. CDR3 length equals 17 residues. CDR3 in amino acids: CASSDRAIYSGANVLTF. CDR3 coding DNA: TGTGCCAGCAGCGACCGGGCAATTTACTCTGGGGCCAACGTCCTGACTTTC.

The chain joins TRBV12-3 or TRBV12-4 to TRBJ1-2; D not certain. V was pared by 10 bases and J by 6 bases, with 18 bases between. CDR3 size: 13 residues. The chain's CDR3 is CATSFPNGNGYTF. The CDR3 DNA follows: TGTGCCACCTCCTTCCCCAACGGTAATGGCTACACCTTC.

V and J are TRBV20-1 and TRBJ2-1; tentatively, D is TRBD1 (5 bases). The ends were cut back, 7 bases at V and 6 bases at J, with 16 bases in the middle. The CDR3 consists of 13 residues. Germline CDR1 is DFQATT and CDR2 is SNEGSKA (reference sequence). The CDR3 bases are TGCAGTGTTAGGGGTAGTTTCGGCAATGAGCAGTTCTTC. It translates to CSVRGSFGNEQFF.

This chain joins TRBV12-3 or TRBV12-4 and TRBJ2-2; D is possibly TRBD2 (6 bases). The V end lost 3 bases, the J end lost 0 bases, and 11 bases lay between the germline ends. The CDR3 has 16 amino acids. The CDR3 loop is CASSFVAASNTGELFF. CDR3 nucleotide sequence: TGTGCCAGCAGTTTTGTAGCGGCCTCGAACACCGGGGAGCTGTTTTTT.